This T cell receptor (beta chain) came from a study of blood T cell repertoires in COVID-19 (dated by TCRdb to between 2020 and 2021). The study in broad terms: Samples from collaborators originated in the United States, Italy and Spain and spanned both the acute and convalescent phases of COVID-19. The repertoires were released in a freely available public database intended as a resource for research on the immune response to SARS-CoV-2. Subjects who had been exposed to COVID-19, were actively infected with it, or had recovered from it provided the deeply sampled blood TCRbeta repertoires that made up the dataset. Sample metadata almost always included a de-identified subject ID, COVID-19 status, age in years and sex. The material from the prospective study consisted of cDNA or gDNA derived from T cells, B-cell-depleted T cells, or PBMCs. Where HLA class I and class II types were available, the types were taken from metadata supplied by the sample provider, not from assay-based typing. Samples came from the ongoing ImmuneRACE study (first 160 participants) plus 1,254 subjects from 6 global collaborators. Points the paper makes about the study in general: The quantity of clinical and demographic metadata differed by source and by participant and was supplied without curation.

The immunoSEQ Assay, a bias-controlled multiplex PCR, was used to amplify TCRbeta CDR3 regions from genomic DNA. In the source study's methods: The number of nucleated cells in each sample was estimated from the amplification of reference gene primers within the assay. To quantify the absolute abundance of each unique TCRbeta CDR3 rearrangement, sequence reads were collapsed and filtered. For each sample, productive Simpson clonality was calculated as the square root of Simpson's diversity index across productive rearrangements. Not all clones reach the TCRdb copy of this immuneACCESS table, which keeps in-frame sequences only. Checked studies attribute under half of the gap to unresolved V genes and leave the rest unexplained. The DNA gave D and trimming, while V, J and clone size come from that table. In all, the sample holds about 220,000 clones, and over 75% of those were seen once. The ten largest clones add up to roughly 12% of the sample.

Each collaborating institution followed its own protocols to collect whole blood in K2EDTA tubes. For TCRbeta analysis, collaborator samples were shipped as frozen whole blood, as isolated PBMCs, or as DNA extracted from either sample type. Germline trimming: 1 base from V, 5 bases from J; junction bases outside gene matches: 10. The germline V gene yields SGHAT for CDR1 and FQNNGV for CDR2. The CDR3 measures 17 amino acids from cysteine to phenylalanine. This entry keeps only the CDR3 DNA: 51 bases, framed from base 1. A single count supports this clone. What this receptor recognizes is not known. It has no much larger one-base neighbor in the sample; base qualities were not kept.

This clonotype was sampled from a human donor in a cohort sampled during active COVID-19. This sequence uses TRBV11-2 and TRBJ2-7; TRBD2 agrees with 11 junctional bases. The specimen was peripheral blood. The CDR3 amino acid sequence is: CASSLGLAGGPPHEQYF. In nucleotide form, the sequence is TGTGCCAGCAGCTTAGGTCTAGCGGGGGGCCCTCCCCACGAGCAGTACTTC.